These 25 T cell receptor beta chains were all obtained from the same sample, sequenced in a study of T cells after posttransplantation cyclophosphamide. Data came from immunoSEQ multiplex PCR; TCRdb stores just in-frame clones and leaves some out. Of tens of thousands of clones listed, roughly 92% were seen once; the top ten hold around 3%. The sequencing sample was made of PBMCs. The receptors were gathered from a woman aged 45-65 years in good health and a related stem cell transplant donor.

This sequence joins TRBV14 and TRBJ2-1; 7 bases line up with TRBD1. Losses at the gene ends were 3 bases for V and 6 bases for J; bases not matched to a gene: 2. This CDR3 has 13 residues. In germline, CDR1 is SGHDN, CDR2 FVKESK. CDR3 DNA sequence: TGTGCCAGCAGCCACGCAGGGGGCAATGAGCAGTTCTTC. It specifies CASSHAGGNEQFF. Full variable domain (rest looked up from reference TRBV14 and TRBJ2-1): EAGVTQFPSHSVIEKGQTVTLRCDPISGHDNLYWYRRVMGKEIKFLLHFVKESKQDESGMPNNRFLAERTGGTYSTLKVQPAELEDSGVYFCASSHAGGNEQFFGPGTRLTVL.

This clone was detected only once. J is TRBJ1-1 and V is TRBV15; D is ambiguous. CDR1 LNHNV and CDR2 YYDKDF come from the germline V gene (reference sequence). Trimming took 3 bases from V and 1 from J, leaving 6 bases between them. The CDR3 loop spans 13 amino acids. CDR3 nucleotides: TGTGCCACCAGCAGTTTGGCGAACACTGAAGCTTTCTTT. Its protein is CATSSLANTEAFF.

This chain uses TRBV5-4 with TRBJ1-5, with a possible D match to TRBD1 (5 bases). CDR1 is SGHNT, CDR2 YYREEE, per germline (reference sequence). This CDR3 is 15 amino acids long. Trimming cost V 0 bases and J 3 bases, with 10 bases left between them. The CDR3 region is CASSLGLGANQPQHF. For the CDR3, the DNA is TGTGCCAGCAGCTTGGGCCTAGGGGCCAATCAGCCCCAGCATTTT.

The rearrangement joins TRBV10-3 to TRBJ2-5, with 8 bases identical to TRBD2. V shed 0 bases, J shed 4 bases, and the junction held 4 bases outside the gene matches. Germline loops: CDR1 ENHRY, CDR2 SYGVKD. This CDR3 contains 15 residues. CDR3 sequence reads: CAISESAGGGETQYF. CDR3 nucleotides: TGTGCCATCAGTGAGTCGGCGGGGGGAGGAGAGACCCAGTACTTC.

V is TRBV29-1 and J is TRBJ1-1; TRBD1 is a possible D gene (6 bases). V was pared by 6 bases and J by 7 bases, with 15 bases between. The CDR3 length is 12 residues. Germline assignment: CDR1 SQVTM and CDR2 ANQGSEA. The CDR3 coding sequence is TGCAGCGTGTATTCCGGGACACGTGAAGCTTTCTTT. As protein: CSVYSGTREAFF. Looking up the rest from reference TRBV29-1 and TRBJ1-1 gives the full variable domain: SAVISQKPSRDICQRGTSLTIQCQVDSQVTMMFWYRQQPGQSLTLIATANQGSEATYESGFVIDKFPISRPNLTFSTLTVSNMSPEDSSIYLCSVYSGTREAFFGQGTRLTVV.

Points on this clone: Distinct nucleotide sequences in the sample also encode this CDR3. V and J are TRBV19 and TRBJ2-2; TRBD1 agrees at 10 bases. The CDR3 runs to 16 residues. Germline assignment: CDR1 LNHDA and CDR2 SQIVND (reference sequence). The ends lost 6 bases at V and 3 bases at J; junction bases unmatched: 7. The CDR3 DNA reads TGTGCCAGTAGGGATCCGGACAGGGGGGACACCGGGGAGCTGTTTTTT. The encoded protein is CASRDPDRGDTGELFF.

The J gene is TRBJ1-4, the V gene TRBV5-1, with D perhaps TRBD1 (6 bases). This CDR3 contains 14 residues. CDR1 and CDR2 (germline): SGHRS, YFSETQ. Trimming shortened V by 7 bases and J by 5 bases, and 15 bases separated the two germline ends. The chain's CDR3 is CASGPRGTNEKLFF. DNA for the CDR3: TGCGCCAGCGGCCCGAGGGGGACCAATGAAAAACTGTTTTTT.

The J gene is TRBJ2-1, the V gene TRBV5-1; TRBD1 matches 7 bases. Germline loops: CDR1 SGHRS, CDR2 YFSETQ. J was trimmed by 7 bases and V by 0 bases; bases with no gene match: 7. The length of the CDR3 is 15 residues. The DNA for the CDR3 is TGCGCCAGCAGCTTGGGGCAGGGCAGGGGGAATGAGCAGTTCTTC. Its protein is CASSLGQGRGNEQFF.

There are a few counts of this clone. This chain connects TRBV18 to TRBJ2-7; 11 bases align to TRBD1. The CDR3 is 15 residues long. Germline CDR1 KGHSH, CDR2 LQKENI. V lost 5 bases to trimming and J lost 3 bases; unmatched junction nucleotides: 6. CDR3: CASSGAGTGGYEQYF. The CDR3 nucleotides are TGTGCCAGCTCAGGGGCCGGGACAGGGGGCTACGAGCAGTACTTC.

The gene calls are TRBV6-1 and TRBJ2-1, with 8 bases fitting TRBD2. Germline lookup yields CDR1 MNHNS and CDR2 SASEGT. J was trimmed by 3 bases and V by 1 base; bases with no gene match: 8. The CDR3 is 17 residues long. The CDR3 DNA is TGTGCCAGCAGTGAAGGGCGCGGGAGGACCCACTACAATGAGCAGTTCTTC. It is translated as CASSEGRGRTHYNEQFF.

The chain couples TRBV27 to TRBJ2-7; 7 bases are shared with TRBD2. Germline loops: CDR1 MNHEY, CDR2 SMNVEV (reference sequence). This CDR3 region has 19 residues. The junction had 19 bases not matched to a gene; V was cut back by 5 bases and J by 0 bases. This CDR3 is CASSPLPLGREHSSYEQYF. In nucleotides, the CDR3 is TGTGCCAGCAGTCCCCTGCCCCTAGGGAGGGAACACAGCTCCTACGAGCAGTACTTC.

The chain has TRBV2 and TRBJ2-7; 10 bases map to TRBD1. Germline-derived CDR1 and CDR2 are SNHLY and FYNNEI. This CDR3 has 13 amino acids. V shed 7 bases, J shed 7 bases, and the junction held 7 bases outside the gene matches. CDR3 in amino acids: CASTRQGAEEQYF. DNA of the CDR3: TGTGCCAGCACGAGACAGGGGGCCGAAGAGCAGTACTTC.

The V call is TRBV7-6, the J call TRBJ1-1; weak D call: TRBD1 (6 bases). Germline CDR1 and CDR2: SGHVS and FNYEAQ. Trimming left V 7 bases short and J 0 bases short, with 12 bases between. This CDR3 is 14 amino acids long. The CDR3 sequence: CASTGQPLNTEAFF. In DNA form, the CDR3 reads TGTGCCAGCACCGGACAGCCTTTGAACACTGAAGCTTTCTTT.

The CDR3 region is CSSKGAGMNTEAFF. As DNA, the CDR3 is TGCAGCAGCAAAGGAGCGGGAATGAACACTGAAGCTTTCTTT. J is TRBJ1-1 and V is TRBV29-1; unclear D gene. This CDR3 spans 14 amino acids. The V end was cut by 8 bases, the J end by 0 bases, with 16 bases between. Germline V gene sequence: CDR1 SQVTM, CDR2 ANQGSEA.

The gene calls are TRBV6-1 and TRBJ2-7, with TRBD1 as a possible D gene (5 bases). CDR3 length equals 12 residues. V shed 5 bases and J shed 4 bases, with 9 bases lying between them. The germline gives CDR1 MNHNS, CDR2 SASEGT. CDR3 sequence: CASSLRGYEQYF. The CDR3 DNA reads TGTGCCAGCAGTTTAAGGGGTTACGAGCAGTACTTC.

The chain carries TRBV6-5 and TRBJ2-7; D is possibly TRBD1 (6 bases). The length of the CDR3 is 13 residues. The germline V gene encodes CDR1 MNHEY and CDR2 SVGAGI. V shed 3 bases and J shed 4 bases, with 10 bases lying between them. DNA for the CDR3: TGTGCCAGCAGTTATGGGGGCCGGTACGAGCAGTACTTC. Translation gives CASSYGGRYEQYF.

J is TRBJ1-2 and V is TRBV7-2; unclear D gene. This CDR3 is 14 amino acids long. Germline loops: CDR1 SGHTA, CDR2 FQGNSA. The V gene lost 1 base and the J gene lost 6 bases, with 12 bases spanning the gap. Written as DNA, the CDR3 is TGTGCCAGCAGCTTAGAACTGGGCCTGCATGGCTACACCTTC. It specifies CASSLELGLHGYTF.

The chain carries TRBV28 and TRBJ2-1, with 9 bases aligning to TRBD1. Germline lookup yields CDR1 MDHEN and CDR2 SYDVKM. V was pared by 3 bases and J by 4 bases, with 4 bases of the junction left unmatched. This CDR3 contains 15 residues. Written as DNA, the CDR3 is TGTGCCAGCAGTTTGGGGGACAGGGAGTACAATGAGCAGTTCTTC. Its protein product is CASSLGDREYNEQFF.

CDR3 sequence reads: CASSPPRQGQETQYF. Written as DNA, the CDR3 is TGTGCCAGCAGCCCACCCCGACAGGGGCAAGAGACCCAGTACTTC. The chain combines TRBV5-5 with TRBJ2-5, with TRBD1 matching 8 bases. The junction had 7 bases not matched to a gene; V was cut back by 4 bases and J by 2 bases. From germline, CDR1 is SGHKS and CDR2 YYEKEE (reference sequence). The CDR3 covers 15 residues.

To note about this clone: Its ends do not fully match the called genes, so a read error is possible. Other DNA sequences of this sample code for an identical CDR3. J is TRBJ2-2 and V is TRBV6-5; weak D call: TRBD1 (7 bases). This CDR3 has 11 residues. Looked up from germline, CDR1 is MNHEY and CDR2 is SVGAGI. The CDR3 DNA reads TGTGCCAGCAGTTCCAGGGGGGAACTGTTTTTT. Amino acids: CASSSRGELFF.

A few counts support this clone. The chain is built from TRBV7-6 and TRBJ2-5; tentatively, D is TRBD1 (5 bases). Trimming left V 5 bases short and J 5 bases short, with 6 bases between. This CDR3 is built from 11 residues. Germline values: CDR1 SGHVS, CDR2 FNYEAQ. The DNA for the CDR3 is TGTGCCAGCAGCCCAGGGGAGACCCAGTACTTC. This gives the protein CASSPGETQYF.

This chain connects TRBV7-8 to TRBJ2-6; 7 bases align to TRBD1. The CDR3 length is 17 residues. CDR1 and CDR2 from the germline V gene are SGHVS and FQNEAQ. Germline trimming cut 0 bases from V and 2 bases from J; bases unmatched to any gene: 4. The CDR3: CASSLAQTGTGANVLTF. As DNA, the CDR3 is TGTGCCAGCAGCTTAGCCCAGACAGGGACTGGGGCCAACGTCCTGACTTTC.

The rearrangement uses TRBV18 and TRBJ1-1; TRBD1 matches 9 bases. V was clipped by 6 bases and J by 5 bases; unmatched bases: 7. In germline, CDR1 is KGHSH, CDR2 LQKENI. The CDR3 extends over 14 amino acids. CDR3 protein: CASSGTGRSTEAFF. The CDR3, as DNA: TGTGCCAGCTCGGGGACAGGGAGATCAACTGAAGCTTTCTTT. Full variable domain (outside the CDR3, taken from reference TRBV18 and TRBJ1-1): NAGVMQNPRHLVRRRGQEARLRCSPMKGHSHVYWYRQLPEEGLKFMVYLQKENIIDESGMPKERFSAEFPKEGPSILRIQQVVRGDSAAYFCASSGTGRSTEAFFGQGTRLTVV.

The CDR3 DNA reads TGTGCCAGCAGCGTAGCTTCTAGCGGCTACACCGGGGAGCTGTTTTTT. Translated: CASSVASSGYTGELFF. The J gene is TRBJ2-2, the V gene TRBV9, with 7 nucleotides matching TRBD2. The CDR3 consists of 16 residues. Per germline, CDR1 SGDLS and CDR2 YYNGEE. The ends lost 0 bases at V and 3 bases at J; junction bases unmatched: 5.

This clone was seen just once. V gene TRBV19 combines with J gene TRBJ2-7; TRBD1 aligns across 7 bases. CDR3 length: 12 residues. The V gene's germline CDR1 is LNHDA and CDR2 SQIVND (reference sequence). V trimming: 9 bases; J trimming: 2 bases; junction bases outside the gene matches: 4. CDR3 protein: CASRDSAYEQYF. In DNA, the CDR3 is TGTGCCAGCCGGGACAGCGCCTACGAGCAGTACTTC.